This T cell receptor beta chain stems from a study of T cell repertoires in cytomegalovirus infection. Study background: Both a matching HLA type and CMV infection were indicated by public TCR beta signatures. Findings of the study overall: CMV-specific TCR beta clonotypes restricted by HLA-C were the ones dominating the ex vivo response.

Each CDR3 protein gets one entry after TCRdb re-called the reads with MiXCR. The data hold over 200,000 distinct CDR3 sequences, with 12% to 15% observed a single time. This clonotype was seen at least ten times. Its specificity is unknown. This CDR3 contains 13 residues. Germline loops: CDR1 MDHEN, CDR2 SYDVKM. Trimming pared 3 bases from V and 9 bases from J, leaving 9 bases between. The chain employs TRBV28 and TRBJ1-6; D unclear. The material sequenced was PBMCs. The sequence was collected from a human donor in good health (CMV status not recorded). Some clones in this sample may be carry-over from other donors' samples. The CDR3 here is CASSLVRGSPLHF. Written as DNA, the CDR3 is TGTGCCAGCAGTTTGGTCCGGGGTTCACCCCTCCACTTT. Drawing the rest from reference TRBV28 and TRBJ1-6, the complete variable domain is DVKVTQSSRYLVKRTGEKVFLECVQDMDHENMFWYRQDPGLGLRLIYFSYDVKMKEKGDIPEGYSVSREKKERFSLILESASTNQTSMYLCASSLVRGSPLHFGNGTRLTVT.